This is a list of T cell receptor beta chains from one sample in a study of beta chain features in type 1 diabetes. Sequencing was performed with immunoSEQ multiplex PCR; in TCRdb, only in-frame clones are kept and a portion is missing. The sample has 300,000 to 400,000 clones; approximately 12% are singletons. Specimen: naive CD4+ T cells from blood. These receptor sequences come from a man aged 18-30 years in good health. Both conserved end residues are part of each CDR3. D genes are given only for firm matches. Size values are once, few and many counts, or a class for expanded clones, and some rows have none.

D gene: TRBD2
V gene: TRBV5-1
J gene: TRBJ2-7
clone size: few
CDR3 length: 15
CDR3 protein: CASSPTSGTTYEQYF
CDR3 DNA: TGCGCCAGCAGCCCAACTAGCGGGACGACCTACGAGCAGTACTTC

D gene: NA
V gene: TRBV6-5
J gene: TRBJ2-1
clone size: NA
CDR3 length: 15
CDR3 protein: CASSTADSSYNEQFF
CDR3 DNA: TGTGCCAGCAGTACCGCCGACAGCTCCTACAATGAGCAGTTCTTC

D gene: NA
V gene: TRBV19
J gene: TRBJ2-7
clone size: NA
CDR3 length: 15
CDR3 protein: CASSIVPSVSYEQYF
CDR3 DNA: TGTGCCAGTAGTATAGTCCCATCGGTGAGCTACGAGCAGTACTTC

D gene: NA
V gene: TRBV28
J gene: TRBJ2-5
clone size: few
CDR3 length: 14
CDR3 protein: CASSFGLGQGTQYF
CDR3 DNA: TGTGCCAGCAGTTTCGGTCTGGGGCAGGGGACCCAGTACTTC

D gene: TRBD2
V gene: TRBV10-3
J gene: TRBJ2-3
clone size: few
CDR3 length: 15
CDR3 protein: CAISALAGGVGTQYF
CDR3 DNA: TGTGCCATCAGTGCACTAGCGGGAGGGGTTGGTACGCAGTATTTT

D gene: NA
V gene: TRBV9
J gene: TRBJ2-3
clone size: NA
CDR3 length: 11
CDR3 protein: CASSQTDTQYF
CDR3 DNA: TGTGCCAGCAGCCAAACAGATACGCAGTATTTT

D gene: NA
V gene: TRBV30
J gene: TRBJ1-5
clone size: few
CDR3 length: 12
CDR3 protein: CAWERGNQPQHF
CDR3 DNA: TGTGCCTGGGAGAGGGGCAATCAGCCCCAGCATTTT

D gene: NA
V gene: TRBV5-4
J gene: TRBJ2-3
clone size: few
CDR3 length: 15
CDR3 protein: CASSPHEQSTDTQYF
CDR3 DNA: TGTGCCAGCAGCCCCCATGAACAGAGCACAGATACGCAGTATTTT

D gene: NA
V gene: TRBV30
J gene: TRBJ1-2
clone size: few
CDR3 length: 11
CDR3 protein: CAWSAGGGYTF
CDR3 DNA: TGTGCCTGGAGTGCCGGGGGTGGCTACACCTTC

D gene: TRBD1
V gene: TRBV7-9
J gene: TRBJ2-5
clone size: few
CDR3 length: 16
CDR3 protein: CASSFRTGGEQETQYF
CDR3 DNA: TGTGCCAGCAGCTTTCGGACAGGGGGCGAACAAGAGACCCAGTACTTC

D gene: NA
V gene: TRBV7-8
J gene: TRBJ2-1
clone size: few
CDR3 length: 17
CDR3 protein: CASSYIPEQGSYNEQFF
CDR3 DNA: TGTGCCAGCAGCTACATCCCGGAGCAGGGTAGCTACAATGAGCAGTTCTTC

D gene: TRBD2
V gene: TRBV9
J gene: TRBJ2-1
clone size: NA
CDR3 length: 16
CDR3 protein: CASSPYSGRSYNEQFF
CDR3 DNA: TGTGCCAGCAGCCCTTATAGCGGGAGGTCCTACAATGAGCAGTTCTTC

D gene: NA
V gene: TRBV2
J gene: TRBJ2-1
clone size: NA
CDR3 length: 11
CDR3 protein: CASSLNNEQFF
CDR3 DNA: TGTGCCAGCAGTCTAAACAATGAGCAGTTCTTC

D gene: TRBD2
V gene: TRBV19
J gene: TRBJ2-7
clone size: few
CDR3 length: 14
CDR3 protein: CASTPGLASSEQYF
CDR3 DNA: TGTGCCAGTACGCCGGGACTAGCTTCGTCCGAGCAGTACTTC

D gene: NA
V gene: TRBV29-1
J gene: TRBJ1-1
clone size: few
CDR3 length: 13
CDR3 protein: CSPQQLMNTEAFF
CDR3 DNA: TGCAGCCCCCAACAGTTGATGAACACTGAAGCTTTCTTT

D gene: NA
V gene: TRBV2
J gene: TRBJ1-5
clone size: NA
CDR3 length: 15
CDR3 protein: CASSDLGARNQPQHF
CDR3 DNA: TGTGCCAGCAGTGACTTGGGAGCGCGCAATCAGCCCCAGCATTTT